This section outlines one TCR beta chain sequence together with its context. The data originate from a study of blood T cell repertoires in COVID-19. At the level of the study: COVID-19 samples from acute and convalescent phases originated in the United States, Italy and Spain. T cells, B-cell-depleted T cells, or PBMCs provided the cDNA or gDNA that served as material.

The junction had 11 bases not matched to a gene; V was cut back by 3 bases and J by 7 bases. CDR3 size: 17 residues. Germline V gives CDR1 SGHVS, CDR2 FNYEAQ. As originally analysed: It was from reference gene primer amplification that nucleated cell counts were estimated. The repertoire was sequenced with immunoSEQ multiplex PCR; TCRdb's copy has only in-frame clones and lacks some. The D gene and trimming were derived from the DNA, and the V and J assignments and clone size from that table. The table shows 200,000 to 300,000 clones, with about 87% occurring only once. This clonotype was obtained from a man aged 55 to 70 who had recovered from COVID-19. Sequences were obtained from peripheral blood. The gene calls are TRBV7-6 and TRBJ2-2, with 10 bases matching TRBD2. As DNA, the CDR3 is TGTGCCAGCAGCTTCGGGGAAGGGGGGACTAGCGTCGGGGAGCTGTTTTTT. Protein product: CASSFGEGGTSVGELFF.